Shown below are 17 T cell receptor beta chains from a single sample sequenced in a study of T cells after yellow fever vaccination. TCRdb analysed the 5' RACE reads with MiXCR anew, one entry per CDR3 protein. This sample has 400,000 to 650,000 distinct CDR3 sequences, with around a fifth found just once. The input for sequencing was PBMCs, taken roughly 23 days after the first yellow fever vaccination. The receptors shown here come from a young man who received the YFV17D yellow fever vaccine.

The chain links TRBV6-5 to TRBJ1-1; 8 bases align to TRBD1. J gave up 4 bases and V 2 bases, and 3 bases lay outside the gene matches. The CDR3 consists of 14 residues. In germline, CDR1 is MNHEY, CDR2 SVGAGI. The CDR3 loop reads CASSYTGGGTEAFF. For the CDR3, the DNA is TGTGCCAGCAGTTACACAGGGGGAGGCACTGAAGCTTTCTTT.

This clonotype was detected only once. The chain couples TRBV14 to TRBJ2-7, with TRBD1 identical over 10 bases. Losses at the gene ends were 2 bases for V and 5 bases for J; bases not matched to a gene: 6. The V gene's germline CDR1 is SGHDN and CDR2 FVKESK. CDR3 size: 15 residues. CDR3 DNA sequence: TGTGCCAGCAGCCAATTCGCGACAGGGGGCCACGAGCAGTACTTC. It yields the protein CASSQFATGGHEQYF.

This chain joins TRBV2 and TRBJ2-5; the match to TRBD2 covers 12 bases. Losses at the gene ends were 7 bases for V and 2 bases for J; bases not matched to a gene: 8. The CDR3 has 16 residues. The germline V gene has CDR1 SNHLY and CDR2 FYNNEI. The CDR3 reads CASIPTSGGFQETQYF. The DNA of the CDR3 is TGTGCCAGCATACCGACTAGCGGGGGTTTTCAAGAGACCCAGTACTTC.

This clonotype has just a few counts. V is TRBV9 and J is TRBJ1-1; no reliable D call. Looked up from germline, CDR1 is SGDLS and CDR2 is YYNGEE. The CDR3 loop spans 13 amino acids. Deletions cut 4 bases from V and 1 base from J, with 8 bases between. The CDR3, as DNA: TGTGCCAGCAGCTCCGCAGCGAACACTGAAGCTTTCTTT. Amino acids: CASSSAANTEAFF.

J is TRBJ2-5 and V is TRBV30, with 10 bases matching TRBD1. CDR3 length: 14 residues. Losses at the gene ends were 3 bases for V and 2 bases for J; bases not matched to a gene: 3. Germline V CDR1 and CDR2: GTSNPN, SVGIG (reference sequence). The CDR3 is CAWRRQGAQETQYF. As DNA, the CDR3 is TGTGCCTGGAGAAGACAGGGGGCACAAGAGACCCAGTACTTC.

This chain links TRBV6-5 with TRBJ1-6; D is unresolved. The CDR3 spans 15 residues. V was cut by 0 bases and J by 10 bases, with 13 bases left in between. The germline V gene encodes CDR1 MNHEY and CDR2 SVGAGI. In nucleotides, the CDR3 is TGTGCCAGCAGTTACTCGAGGCAGAGCCCGTCACCCCTCCACTTT. Encoded protein: CASSYSRQSPSPLHF.

The chain combines TRBV19 with TRBJ1-4; 7 positions agree with TRBD1. From germline, CDR1 is LNHDA and CDR2 SQIVND (reference sequence). J was trimmed by 0 bases and V by 8 bases; bases with no gene match: 3. There are 14 residues in the CDR3. The chain's CDR3 is CASGTAATNEKLFF. Here the CDR3 DNA reads TGTGCCAGTGGGACAGCTGCAACTAATGAAAAACTGTTTTTT.

The CDR3 protein is CASSRAGATGELFF. The CDR3 nucleotides are TGCGCCAGCAGCCGAGCGGGGGCTACCGGGGAGCTGTTTTTT. The rearrangement joins TRBV5-1 to TRBJ2-2; 8 nucleotides line up with TRBD2. The ends lost 4 bases at V and 5 bases at J; junction bases unmatched: 4. CDR3 length: 14 residues. Germline CDR1 reads SGHRS; CDR2 reads YFSETQ.

CDR3 DNA sequence: TGTGCCAGCAGTGAGGCTAGCGGGTTCAATACGCAGTATTTT. It codes for CASSEASGFNTQYF. This chain uses TRBV2 with TRBJ2-3; 8 bases are a match to TRBD2. The CDR3 totals 14 residues. The J segment lost 7 bases and the V segment lost 3 bases, leaving 6 bases of the junction unmatched. Germline loops: CDR1 SNHLY, CDR2 FYNNEI. The complete variable domain, with remaining parts taken from reference TRBV2 and TRBJ2-3, reads EPEVTQTPSHQVTQMGQEVILRCVPISNHLYFYWYRQILGQKVEFLVSFYNNEISEKSEIFDDQFSVERPDGSNFTLKIRSTKLEDSAMYFCASSEASGFNTQYFGPGTRLTVL.

This clonotype was counted ten times or more. The V gene is TRBV4-3, the J gene TRBJ2-7; no firm D call. This CDR3 contains 14 residues. The germline CDR1 and CDR2 sequences are LGHNA and YSLEER. V shed 1 base and J shed 3 bases, with 10 bases lying between them. In DNA form, the CDR3 reads TGCGCCAGCAGCCAAGGACGTCAGCTCTACGAGCAGTACTTC. This codes for CASSQGRQLYEQYF.

The chain uses TRBV7-9 and TRBJ2-5; tentative D call: TRBD2 (6 bases). Looked up from germline, CDR1 is SEHNR and CDR2 is FQNEAQ (reference sequence). The CDR3 has 15 amino acids. V was trimmed by 3 bases and J by 0 bases, leaving 11 bases between them. The DNA of the CDR3 is TGTGCCAGCAGCTTCGGCGGGGTGTACCAAGAGACCCAGTACTTC. Its translation: CASSFGGVYQETQYF. Together with reference TRBV7-9 and TRBJ2-5, the CDR3 gives the full variable domain: DTGVSQNPRHKITKRGQNVTFRCDPISEHNRLYWYRQTLGQGPEFLTYFQNEAQLEKSRLLSDRFSAERPKGSFSTLEIQRTEQGDSAMYLCASSFGGVYQETQYFGPGTRLLVL.

In this sample, this clonotype turned up a few times. The rearrangement uses TRBV6-5 and TRBJ2-7; 7 bases are shared with TRBD1. Germline V gene data show CDR1 as MNHEY and CDR2 as SVGAGI. This CDR3 region has 14 residues. The ends lost 4 bases at V and 2 bases at J; junction bases unmatched: 5. CDR3 bases: TGTGCCAGCAGTTTACAGGGGTTCCCCTACGAGCAGTACGTC. Its protein product is CASSLQGFPYEQYV.

The gene calls are TRBV13 and TRBJ1-2; 9 bases fit TRBD1. J gave up 8 bases and V 1 base, and 5 bases lay outside the gene matches. Germline CDR1 and CDR2: PRHDT and FYEKMQ (reference sequence). There are 14 residues in the CDR3. The CDR3 DNA reads as TGTGCCAGCAGCTTAGAGGGACAGGGTCTCGGCTACACCTTC. Translated, it gives CASSLEGQGLGYTF.

This sequence joins TRBV12-3 or TRBV12-4 and TRBJ2-5; 8 nucleotides line up with TRBD1. V trimming: 6 bases; J trimming: 2 bases; junction bases outside the gene matches: 11. The CDR3 spans 16 residues. The CDR3 loop reads CASSRPGQVHQETQYF. The DNA of the CDR3 is TGTGCCAGCAGCCGACCGGGACAGGTCCATCAAGAGACCCAGTACTTC.

This clonotype was seen only a few times. The gene calls are TRBV20-1 and TRBJ1-3; D is perhaps TRBD1 (5 bases). The CDR3 runs 13 residues. Germline CDR1 is DFQATT and CDR2 is SNEGSKA (reference sequence). V was clipped by 3 bases and J by 2 bases, with 8 bases between them. CDR3 protein: CSASRGAGNTIYF. CDR3 sequence (DNA): TGCAGTGCTAGTCGGGGGGCTGGAAACACCATATATTTT.

The chain links TRBV3-1 to TRBJ1-2, with D possibly TRBD1 on 5 matching bases. V lost 6 bases and J 8 bases, leaving 25 bases between the germline ends. The CDR3 contains 16 residues. The germline V gene has CDR1 LGHDT and CDR2 YNNKEL (reference sequence). The CDR3 DNA sequence: TGTGCCAGCAGATCCGCCGTCCGGTGGCAGGGTGAAGGCTACACCTTC. The encoded protein is CASRSAVRWQGEGYTF. Full variable domain (rest looked up from reference TRBV3-1 and TRBJ1-2): DTAVSQTPKYLVTQMGNDKSIKCEQNLGHDTMYWYKQDSKKFLKIMFSYNNKELIINETVPNRFSPKSPDKAHLNLHINSLELGDSAVYFCASRSAVRWQGEGYTFGSGTRLTVV.

This clonotype occurred a few times. The junction departs from the called germline gene at one end, perhaps through a read error. V is TRBV27 and J is TRBJ2-7; 11 bases agree with TRBD1. The germline gives CDR1 MNHEY, CDR2 SMNVEV (reference sequence). The length of the CDR3 is 15 residues. Here the CDR3 DNA reads TGTGCCAGAAGTTACGCCGGGACAGGGGGCTACGAGCAGTACTTC. It codes for CARSYAGTGGYEQYF.